These 30 T cell receptor beta chains share one sample of origin, sequenced in a study of blood T cells in healthy people across ages. It was with a sample-barcoded 5' primer and a J-beta primer mix that a second PCR of roughly 6 to 12 cycles was run. TCRdb ran MiXCR on the 5' RACE reads and lists one entry per CDR3 protein. The table has about 1.4 million distinct CDR3 sequences, around 55% seen once. The source material was blood. The receptors come from a man between 18 and 29 years old in good health.

The chain uses TRBV4-1 and TRBJ1-2; D unclear. The germline V gene encodes CDR1 MGHRA and CDR2 YSYEKL. The CDR3 is 19 amino acids. V lost 4 bases and J lost 4, with 28 bases in between. CDR3 DNA: TGCGCCAGCAGCCCCGGAGGATCGGTCACACCCCGGAGCCGCTATGGCTACACCTTC. This translates into CASSPGGSVTPRSRYGYTF.

The chain is built from TRBV7-2 and TRBJ2-5; no clear D. The CDR3 is 16 amino acids. Germline V gene data show CDR1 as SGHTA and CDR2 as FQGNSA. Trimming stripped 5 bases from V and 2 bases from J, with 18 bases between. The DNA for the CDR3 is TGTGCCAGCAGCGAGATAGACCGGGCCAGACAAGAGACCCAGTACTTC. Encoded protein: CASSEIDRARQETQYF.

The chain recombines TRBV5-5 with TRBJ1-4; 7 bases fit TRBD1. This CDR3 comprises 15 residues. V shed 1 base and J 10 bases; nucleotides not matched to a gene: 10. The germline gives CDR1 SGHKS, CDR2 YYEKEE (reference sequence). CDR3 DNA: TGTGCCAGCAGCTTGAGAGGGGGCGCCTCCGGAAAACTGTTTTTT. This sequence encodes CASSLRGGASGKLFF. Full variable domain (remainder filled in from reference TRBV5-5 and TRBJ1-4): DAGVTQSPTHLIKTRGQQVTLRCSPISGHKSVSWYQQVLGQGPQFIFQYYEKEERGRGNFPDRFSARQFPNYSSELNVNALLLGDSALYLCASSLRGGASGKLFFGSGTQLSVL.

The V call is TRBV4-3, the J call TRBJ1-2; 10 nucleotides align to TRBD1. Germline V gene lookup returns CDR1 LGHNA and CDR2 YSLEER. This CDR3 contains 17 residues. Trimming cost V 2 bases and J 6 bases; bases outside gene matches: 12. DNA of the CDR3: TGCGCCAGCAGCCAATCCGGGACAGGGGTCAGGTACGATGGCTACACCTTC. It specifies CASSQSGTGVRYDGYTF.

The chain has TRBV6-5 and TRBJ2-7; 9 nucleotides line up with TRBD1. V was pared by 5 bases and J by 3 bases, with 8 bases of the junction left unmatched. This CDR3 has 15 amino acids. Germline V gene lookup returns CDR1 MNHEY and CDR2 SVGAGI. CDR3 sequence: CASSDGTGNLYEQYF. The CDR3 region has the DNA TGTGCCAGCAGTGACGGGACAGGGAATCTCTACGAGCAGTACTTC.

This chain uses TRBV6-5 with TRBJ1-5, with D hard to call. The CDR3 consists of 16 residues. The V end lost 5 bases, the J end lost 0 bases, and 14 bases lay between the germline ends. CDR1 and CDR2 (germline): MNHEY, SVGAGI. For the CDR3, the DNA is TGTGCCAGCAGTCCCATAGGGAGCTATAGCAATCAGCCCCAGCATTTT. Its protein product is CASSPIGSYSNQPQHF.

The genes are TRBV4-1 and TRBJ1-2; D remains ambiguous. Germline loops: CDR1 MGHRA, CDR2 YSYEKL. Between the trimmed V and J ends, which lost 0 bases and 6 bases, there was a span of 14 bases. This CDR3 has 15 residues. CDR3 coding DNA: TGCGCCAGCAGCCAAGATATAGGGCGGAAGAATGGCTACACCTTC. Translated: CASSQDIGRKNGYTF.

The rearrangement uses TRBV20-1 and TRBJ2-5; D gene uncertain. V shed 1 base and J shed 4 bases, with 13 bases lying between them. Germline-derived CDR1 and CDR2 are DFQATT and SNEGSKA (reference sequence). This CDR3 is built from 14 residues. This CDR3 is CSARGLEGRETQYF. The CDR3 region has the DNA TGCAGTGCTAGAGGGTTGGAAGGTAGAGAGACCCAGTACTTC.

This clonotype has just a few counts. The rearrangement joins TRBV4-1 to TRBJ2-6; the D is unclear. CDR3 size: 18 residues. Looked up from germline, CDR1 is MGHRA and CDR2 is YSYEKL. Trimming took 0 bases from V and 0 from J, leaving 12 bases between them. The CDR3 spells CASSQEYDGFSGANVLTF. The CDR3, as DNA: TGCGCCAGCAGCCAAGAGTACGATGGATTCTCTGGGGCCAACGTCCTGACTTTC.

The chain combines TRBV6-5 with TRBJ1-1, with D perhaps matching TRBD1 (6 bases). Germline CDR1 and CDR2: MNHEY and SVGAGI. Trimming shortened V by 3 bases and J by 4 bases, and 12 bases separated the two germline ends. This CDR3 contains 14 residues. The CDR3: CASSYRTGLTEAFF. As DNA, the CDR3 is TGTGCCAGCAGTTATCGAACAGGGCTCACTGAAGCTTTCTTT.

The chain combines TRBV5-5 with TRBJ2-1; the D gene is possibly TRBD2 (6 bases). V was shortened by 3 bases and J by 8 bases, with 12 bases between the two germline ends. Germline V gene sequence: CDR1 SGHKS, CDR2 YYEKEE (reference sequence). The CDR3 totals 13 residues. The CDR3 protein is CASSWGEWDEQFF. For the CDR3, the DNA is TGTGCCAGCAGCTGGGGGGAGTGGGATGAGCAGTTCTTC.

CDR3: CSVGRPSGGSYEQYF. The DNA of the CDR3 is TGCAGCGTTGGTCGTCCTAGCGGGGGTTCCTACGAGCAGTACTTC. The chain uses TRBV29-1 and TRBJ2-7, with 10 positions matching TRBD2. The V and J ends lost 4 bases and 1 base, in that order; junction bases with no gene match: 7. This CDR3 is 15 amino acids long. Germline V gene data show CDR1 as SQVTM and CDR2 as ANQGSEA.

The CDR3 protein is CASSTPGTSVSYEQYF. The CDR3 nucleotides read TGTGCCAGCAGCACACCAGGGACTAGTGTTTCCTACGAGCAGTACTTC. V gene TRBV7-2 combines with J gene TRBJ2-7; the match to TRBD2 covers 8 bases. This CDR3 comprises 16 residues. The J segment lost 1 base and the V segment lost 5 bases, leaving 10 bases of the junction unmatched. Germline V CDR1 and CDR2: SGHTA, FQGNSA.

A note on this clonotype: The junction and the germline gene differ at one end; a read error may be behind it. This sequence joins TRBV12-3 or TRBV12-4 and TRBJ1-1, with D perhaps matching TRBD1 (6 bases). This CDR3 spans 16 amino acids. CDR3 sequence reads: CASSFWVRGVPTGAFF. Here the CDR3 DNA reads TGTGCCAGCAGTTTCTGGGTCAGGGGCGTACCCACTGGAGCTTTCTTT.

The chain carries TRBV10-3 and TRBJ2-2; 7 bases match TRBD2. CDR1 ENHRY and CDR2 SYGVKD come from the germline V gene. The CDR3 covers 15 residues. V gave up 3 bases and J gave up 4 bases; unmatched junction bases: 5. CDR3 sequence (DNA): TGTGCCATCAGTGAACCGGGGGGAGTCACCGGGGAGCTGTTTTTT. Translated, it gives CAISEPGGVTGELFF.

V is TRBV9 and J is TRBJ1-2; D may be TRBD1 (6 bases). Germline-derived CDR1 and CDR2 are SGDLS and YYNGEE. The V gene lost 3 bases and the J gene lost 6 bases, with 12 bases spanning the gap. There are 13 residues in the CDR3. The CDR3 bases are TGTGCCAGCAGCGACCGATACAGGGATGGCTACACCTTC. Translated: CASSDRYRDGYTF. Based on the CDR3 plus reference TRBV9 and TRBJ1-2, the full variable domain is DSGVTQTPKHLITATGQRVTLRCSPRSGDLSVYWYQQSLDQGLQFLIQYYNGEERAKGNILERFSAQQFPDLHSELNLSSLELGDSALYFCASSDRYRDGYTFGSGTRLTVV.

This clonotype was seen more than once but under ten times. The chain recombines TRBV4-1 with TRBJ2-7; D is ambiguous. The V end was cut by 4 bases, the J end by 0 bases, with 16 bases between. The CDR3 is 16 amino acids. Germline values: CDR1 MGHRA, CDR2 YSYEKL. CDR3 bases: TGCGCCAGCAGCCCCATTCCGGCCCCGAGCTCCTACGAGCAGTACTTC. As protein: CASSPIPAPSSYEQYF.

The rearrangement joins TRBV7-9 to TRBJ2-1; 9 nucleotides align to TRBD1. The assigned J gene may be wrong: the sequence end matches TRBJ2-7 better. The CDR3 is 17 amino acids. The V gene's germline CDR1 is SEHNR and CDR2 FQNEAQ (reference sequence). The CDR3 loop is CASSPLFGLGQGNEQYF. In nucleotides, the CDR3 is TGTGCCAGCAGCCCCCTTTTCGGCCTGGGACAGGGAAACGAGCAGTACTTC.

The chain is built from TRBV4-3 and TRBJ2-3; D might be TRBD1 (6 bases). Looked up from germline, CDR1 is LGHNA and CDR2 is YSLEER. The CDR3 sequence is 13 residues long. V was clipped by 3 bases and J by 5 bases, with 9 bases between them. CDR3 amino acids: CASSQHREDTQYF. Written as DNA, the CDR3 is TGCGCCAGCAGCCAGCACAGGGAAGATACGCAGTATTTT.

The count of this clonotype is one. The chain uses TRBV7-6 and TRBJ2-1; D call uncertain. This CDR3 contains 17 residues. Germline V gene lookup returns CDR1 SGHVS and CDR2 FNYEAQ. V was trimmed by 1 base and J by 4 bases, leaving 17 bases between them. The CDR3 region has the DNA TGTGCCAGCAGCTTAGATCACCTGGGTATTGTTTACAATGAGCAGTTCTTC. It codes for CASSLDHLGIVYNEQFF.

V and J are TRBV2 and TRBJ2-3, with 7 bases identical to TRBD2. V was clipped by 6 bases and J by 0 bases; unmatched bases: 9. CDR1 is SNHLY, CDR2 FYNNEI, per germline. This CDR3 is built from 16 residues. CDR3 sequence: CASSGTARGSTDTQYF. CDR3 DNA: TGTGCCAGCAGCGGAACAGCGCGGGGGAGCACAGATACGCAGTATTTT.

For the CDR3, the DNA is TGTGCCAGCAGGTACAGGGGTTGGGAAGAGACCCAGTTCTTC. It yields the protein CASRYRGWEETQFF. This chain links TRBV6-5 with TRBJ2-5, with 7 bases fitting TRBD1. The better agreement between TRBJ2-1 and the DNA end casts doubt on the J call. The CDR3 sequence is 14 residues long. The germline V gene has CDR1 MNHEY and CDR2 SVGAGI.

The gene calls are TRBV12-3 or TRBV12-4 and TRBJ2-1; 12 bases fit TRBD2. CDR3 size: 16 residues. Trimming cost V 3 bases and J 7 bases; bases outside gene matches: 7. CDR3: CASSFRAGLAGNEQFF. CDR3 nucleotide sequence: TGTGCCAGCAGTTTTAGGGCGGGACTAGCGGGTAATGAGCAGTTCTTC.

V gene TRBV2 combines with J gene TRBJ1-5, with 10 bases that match TRBD1. V lost 9 bases to trimming and J lost 5 bases; unmatched junction nucleotides: 7. There are 14 residues in the CDR3. Germline assignment: CDR1 SNHLY and CDR2 FYNNEI. The CDR3 sequence: CASASDRGYQPQHF. In DNA form, the CDR3 reads TGTGCCAGTGCCTCGGACAGGGGGTATCAGCCCCAGCATTTT.

The chain has TRBV6-5 and TRBJ2-7; D unresolved. The CDR3 spans 12 residues. From germline, CDR1 is MNHEY and CDR2 SVGAGI. V was clipped by 8 bases and J by 5 bases, with 13 bases between them. DNA for the CDR3: TGTGCCAGCGGGATGGGCGGAAACGAGCAGTACTTC. Protein: CASGMGGNEQYF.

The rearrangement uses TRBV2 and TRBJ1-2; D ambiguous. Trimming removed 6 bases at V and 8 bases at J, with 16 bases between. This CDR3 region has 13 residues. Germline loops: CDR1 SNHLY, CDR2 FYNNEI. CDR3 nucleotide sequence: TGTGCCAGCAGCTACCGGACCCTCTGCGGCTACACCTTC. It yields the protein CASSYRTLCGYTF.

There are a few counts of this clonotype. The V call is TRBV29-1, the J call TRBJ2-1; D uncertain. Germline-derived CDR1 and CDR2 are SQVTM and ANQGSEA. The CDR3 has 10 residues. V was trimmed by 4 bases and J by 8 bases, leaving 6 bases between them. The DNA for the CDR3 is TGCAGCGTTGTTGCCGATGAGCAGTTCTTC. Its protein product is CSVVADEQFF.

This rearrangement joins TRBV29-1 to TRBJ1-1; maybe TRBD1 (5 bases). CDR1 is SQVTM and CDR2 is ANQGSEA in the germline V gene. V gave up 7 bases and J gave up 7 bases, with 10 bases separating them. This CDR3 has 10 amino acids. CDR3 amino acids: CSGGQGEAFF. CDR3 sequence (DNA): TGCAGCGGCGGTCAGGGTGAAGCTTTCTTT.

The chain links TRBV3-1 to TRBJ1-1; D ambiguous. V was cut by 0 bases and J by 4 bases, with 12 bases left in between. In germline, CDR1 is LGHDT, CDR2 YNNKEL (reference sequence). The CDR3 consists of 15 residues. The DNA of the CDR3 is TGTGCCAGCAGCCAAGATCGAGGCGTAGTCACTGAAGCTTTCTTT. Translation: CASSQDRGVVTEAFF. The full variable domain, with the rest looked up from reference TRBV3-1 and TRBJ1-1, is DTAVSQTPKYLVTQMGNDKSIKCEQNLGHDTMYWYKQDSKKFLKIMFSYNNKELIINETVPNRFSPKSPDKAHLNLHINSLELGDSAVYFCASSQDRGVVTEAFFGQGTRLTVV.

The sample holds a few counts of this clonotype. The V gene is TRBV3-1, the J gene TRBJ2-1; 12 nucleotides match TRBD2. The CDR3 has 17 amino acids. Germline trimming cut 8 bases from V and 4 bases from J; bases unmatched to any gene: 12. Per germline, CDR1 LGHDT and CDR2 YNNKEL (reference sequence). The CDR3 DNA is TGTGCCAGCGGACGCCCCGTCCTAGCGGGAGGGTACAATGAGCAGTTCTTC. Residues: CASGRPVLAGGYNEQFF.